This T cell receptor beta chain was obtained from a study of T cell repertoires in cytomegalovirus infection. TCRdb recomputed calls from the reads with MiXCR, one row per CDR3 protein. The data show around 430,000 distinct CDR3 sequences, 42% seen once. This clonotype was found a few times. The antigen remains unidentified. The CDR3 extends over 15 amino acids. Germline values: CDR1 MNHEY, CDR2 SVGAGI. V was shortened by 6 bases and J by 1 base, with 15 bases between the two germline ends. The sequencing here drew on cultured PBMCs, taken from culture after CMV antigen stimulation. This sequence originates from a human donor in good health (CMV status not recorded). Some clones in this sample may be carry-over from other donors' samples. The chain carries TRBV6-5 and TRBJ2-5, with D perhaps being TRBD1 or TRBD2 (5 bases each). The chain's CDR3 is CASSREGSRQETQYF. In nucleotides, the CDR3 is TGTGCCAGCAGCAGAGAGGGGTCACGCCAAGAGACCCAGTACTTC.